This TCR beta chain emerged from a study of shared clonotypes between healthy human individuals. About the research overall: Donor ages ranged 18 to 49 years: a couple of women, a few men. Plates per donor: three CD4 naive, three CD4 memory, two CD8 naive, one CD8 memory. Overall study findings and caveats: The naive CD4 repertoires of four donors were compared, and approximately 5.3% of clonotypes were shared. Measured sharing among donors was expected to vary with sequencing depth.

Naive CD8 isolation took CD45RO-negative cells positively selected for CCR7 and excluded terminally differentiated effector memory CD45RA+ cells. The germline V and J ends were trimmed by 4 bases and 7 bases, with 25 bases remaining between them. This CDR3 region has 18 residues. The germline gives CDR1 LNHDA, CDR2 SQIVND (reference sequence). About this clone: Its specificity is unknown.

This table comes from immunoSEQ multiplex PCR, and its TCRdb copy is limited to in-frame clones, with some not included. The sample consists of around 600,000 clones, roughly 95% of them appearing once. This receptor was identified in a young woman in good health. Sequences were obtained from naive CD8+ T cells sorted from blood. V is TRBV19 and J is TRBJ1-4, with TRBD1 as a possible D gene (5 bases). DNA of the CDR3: TGTGCCAGTAGTAAAACCACAGGATTTCGGGAGGACTTTGAAAAACTGTTTTTT. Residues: CASSKTTGFREDFEKLFF.